The 27 T cell receptor beta chains below come from one sample, sequenced in a study of shared clonotypes between healthy human individuals. The protocol was immunoSEQ multiplex PCR, while the TCRdb copy is restricted to in-frame clones and leaves out a portion. The sample contains about 690,000 clones, 90% of which appear only once. Sequences were obtained from memory CD8+ T cells from PBMCs. Subset described: CD45RO+ cells pooled with CCR7-negative TemRA cells. All receptors come from a man aged 18 to 29 in good health. Some clones in this sample may be carry-over from other donors' samples.

The rearrangement links TRBV7-9 to TRBJ1-2; unclear D gene. Germline V gives CDR1 SEHNR, CDR2 FQNEAQ (reference sequence). Trimming took off 3 bases at V and 4 bases at J, with 9 bases between the two ends. CDR3 length: 13 amino acids. CDR3 region: CASSFGGSYGYTF. CDR3 nucleotide sequence: TGTGCCAGCAGCTTCGGCGGGAGCTATGGCTACACCTTC.

This clone came up a few times. The rearrangement links TRBV4-3 to TRBJ1-1; a weak D match, TRBD1 (6 bases). This CDR3 spans 16 amino acids. Germline V CDR1 and CDR2: LGHNA, YSLEER. Trimming cost V 0 bases and J 2 bases, with 13 bases left between them. CDR3 in DNA: TGCGCCAGCAGCCAAGATCTCCGGGACATAAACACTGAAGCTTTCTTT. Encoded protein: CASSQDLRDINTEAFF.

The rearrangement joins TRBV29-1 to TRBJ2-7; 8 nucleotides agree with TRBD2. Germline CDR1 reads SQVTM; CDR2 reads ANQGSEA. V lost 7 bases, J lost 6 bases, and 11 bases stayed unmatched. The CDR3 contains 13 residues. The CDR3 DNA reads as TGCAGCGCCTCGGGAGGGGCCCTCTTCGAGCAGTACTTC. Encoded protein: CSASGGALFEQYF.

This chain links TRBV30 with TRBJ2-7, with 9 bases aligning to TRBD1. This CDR3 region has 21 residues. Unmatched junction bases numbered 28, after V lost 2 bases and J lost 5 bases. Germline V CDR1 and CDR2: GTSNPN, SVGIG (reference sequence). In DNA form, the CDR3 reads TGTGCCTGGAGTCACGACTTGGGGGGGACAGGGTCTGTTCCCCAGTCGGACGAGCAGTACTTC. Amino acids: CAWSHDLGGTGSVPQSDEQYF.

The chain links TRBV5-6 to TRBJ1-3; D uncertain. The CDR3 is made up of 16 amino acids. Germline loops: CDR1 SGHDT, CDR2 YYEEEE. Trimming removed 4 bases at V and 4 bases at J, with 18 bases between. For the CDR3, the DNA is TGTGCCAGCAGCCCCCAGCGAGGCTGGAGAGGAAACACCATATATTTT. Its translation: CASSPQRGWRGNTIYF.

This chain links TRBV7-2 with TRBJ2-7; D tentatively fits TRBD1 or TRBD2 (5 bases each). The CDR3 is 15 amino acids. Germline CDR1 SGHTA, CDR2 FQGNSA. V lost 8 bases to trimming and J lost 1 base, with 18 bases between them. Written as DNA, the CDR3 is TGTGCCAGCGGAACAGTATGGGACGGATCCTACGAGCAGTACTTC. It translates to CASGTVWDGSYEQYF.

The rearrangement links TRBV29-1 to TRBJ2-2; D possibly corresponds to TRBD2 (5 bases). In germline, CDR1 is SQVTM, CDR2 ANQGSEA. The CDR3 length is 12 residues. Trimming took 4 bases from V and 3 from J, leaving 6 bases between them. For the CDR3, the DNA is TGCAGCGTTGCCGGGGACACCGGGGAGCTGTTTTTT. Residues: CSVAGDTGELFF.

The chain links TRBV29-1 to TRBJ1-4, with D perhaps TRBD1 (5 bases). This CDR3 is built from 15 residues. Germline V gene data show CDR1 as SQVTM and CDR2 as ANQGSEA. The ends were cut back, 4 bases at V and 0 bases at J, with 12 bases in the middle. The CDR3 nucleotides read TGCAGCGTTGTTTGGTGGGGCACAACTAATGAAAAACTGTTTTTT. Protein sequence: CSVVWWGTTNEKLFF.

This clone was observed once. Other DNA sequences in this sample translate to the same CDR3. The rearrangement joins TRBV27 to TRBJ2-1; tentative D call: TRBD1 (6 bases). Germline V gene lookup returns CDR1 MNHEY and CDR2 SMNVEV (reference sequence). Trimming cost V 3 bases and J 4 bases, with 16 bases left between them. The CDR3 spans 16 residues. The DNA of the CDR3 is TGTGCCAGCAGTTTGTACGGCAGGGGTACTTACAATGAGCAGTTCTTC. It translates to CASSLYGRGTYNEQFF.

The chain joins TRBV9 to TRBJ1-1; TRBD1 matches at 12 bases. The CDR3 is 16 residues long. Trimming cost V 6 bases and J 4 bases; bases outside gene matches: 10. CDR1 and CDR2 (germline): SGDLS, YYNGEE. The CDR3 loop is CASTRGTGGQGTEAFF. The DNA of the CDR3 is TGTGCCAGCACCCGCGGGACAGGGGGCCAGGGCACTGAAGCTTTCTTT.

This clone has a single count. The gene calls are TRBV6-6 and TRBJ1-5; D is uncertain. Germline V lookup: CDR1 MNHNY, CDR2 SVGAGI (reference sequence). The CDR3 sequence is 16 residues long. The V end lost 2 bases, the J end lost 0 bases, and 11 bases lay between the germline ends. The CDR3 loop reads CASSYGGFYSNQPQHF. CDR3 bases: TGTGCCAGCAGTTACGGCGGATTCTATAGCAATCAGCCCCAGCATTTT.

This clone showed up just once. A junction boundary mismatches the germline segment, possibly from a read error. This chain links TRBV18 with TRBJ1-5; perhaps TRBD1 as D (6 bases). Germline lookup yields CDR1 KGHSH and CDR2 LQKENI. The CDR3 totals 14 residues. CDR3 sequence (DNA): TGTGCCAGCCCACCAGGGGTACGGGATCAGCCCCAGCATTTT. This encodes CASPPGVRDQPQHF.

The gene calls are TRBV6-5 and TRBJ2-5, with D possibly called TRBD1 or TRBD2 (5 bases each). Trimming cost V 0 bases and J 5 bases, with 13 bases left between them. The CDR3 runs to 15 residues. Germline values: CDR1 MNHEY, CDR2 SVGAGI. CDR3 loop: CASSYSNGGLETQYF. CDR3 in DNA: TGTGCCAGCAGTTACTCGAATGGGGGTTTGGAGACCCAGTACTTC.

The genes are TRBV6-5 and TRBJ2-3; no clear D. The CDR3 runs to 11 residues. V lost 5 bases and J lost 2, with 2 bases in between. The germline V gene encodes CDR1 MNHEY and CDR2 SVGAGI. The CDR3 sequence is CASSHTDTQYF. The CDR3 nucleotides are TGTGCCAGCAGTCACACAGATACGCAGTATTTT.

The rearrangement joins TRBV5-6 to TRBJ2-7, with 9 bases lining up with TRBD2. Looked up from germline, CDR1 is SGHDT and CDR2 is YYEEEE. The CDR3 contains 13 residues. The junction had 0 bases not matched to a gene; V was cut back by 0 bases and J by 5 bases. The CDR3 loop reads CASSLASGNEQYF. The CDR3 coding sequence is TGTGCCAGCAGCTTGGCTAGCGGGAACGAGCAGTACTTC.

This clone occurred once. The chain joins TRBV5-4 to TRBJ1-1, with 9 bases fitting TRBD1. Losses at the gene ends were 4 bases for V and 3 bases for J; bases not matched to a gene: 7. CDR1 is SGHNT, CDR2 YYREEE, per germline (reference sequence). The CDR3 totals 15 residues. The CDR3 region has the DNA TGTGCCAGCAGCGGCGACAGGGGGATTGACACTGAAGCTTTCTTT. Translation: CASSGDRGIDTEAFF.

This sequence joins TRBV19 and TRBJ2-2; D not certain. V dropped 9 bases and J dropped 1 base, with 9 bases sitting between them. The CDR3 extends over 13 amino acids. Per the germline V gene, CDR1 is LNHDA and CDR2 is SQIVND (reference sequence). CDR3: CASVGWNTGELFF. The CDR3, as DNA: TGTGCCAGCGTAGGGTGGAACACCGGGGAGCTGTTTTTT.

The V gene is TRBV13, the J gene TRBJ2-3; TRBD2 matches 7 bases. The CDR3 totals 15 residues. CDR1 is PRHDT, CDR2 FYEKMQ, per germline (reference sequence). V was clipped by 0 bases and J by 8 bases; unmatched bases: 8. CDR3 DNA sequence: TGTGCCAGCAGCTTAGGCCGGAAGAGCGGGATTACGCAGTATTTT. Translating gives CASSLGRKSGITQYF.

The J gene is TRBJ2-6, the V gene TRBV7-2; D is unclear. The germline gives CDR1 SGHTA, CDR2 FQGNSA. This CDR3 spans 18 amino acids. Trimming stripped 2 bases from V and 1 base from J, with 15 bases between. CDR3 sequence reads: CASSLRTRSESGANVLTF. In nucleotides, the CDR3 is TGTGCCAGCAGCTTAAGGACGCGATCAGAGTCTGGGGCCAACGTCCTGACTTTC.

V usage is TRBV11-2 and J usage is TRBJ2-1; D gene uncertain. V was clipped by 5 bases and J by 7 bases, with 9 bases between them. The CDR3 contains 12 residues. CDR1 SGHAT and CDR2 FQNNGV come from the germline V gene. CDR3 coding DNA: TGTGCCAGCAGCCTCGAGGTTAATGAGCAGTTCTTC. It codes for CASSLEVNEQFF.

Remarks on this clone: An end of the junction differs from the germline gene, which may be a read error. The chain employs TRBV11-2 and TRBJ1-1; TRBD1 aligns across 7 bases. The CDR3 loop spans 14 amino acids. CDR1 and CDR2 (germline): SGHAT, FQNNGV. The DNA for the CDR3 is TGTGCCAGCAGCCTAGACCCAGGGGGCACTGAAGCTTTCTTT. This translates into CASSLDPGGTEAFF.

Here the CDR3 reads CASRDLTNRGEQYF. CDR3 sequence (DNA): TGTGCCAGCAGAGACCTGACAAATCGTGGCGAGCAGTACTTC. The chain carries TRBV28 and TRBJ2-7; D is undetermined. V dropped 6 bases and J dropped 6 bases, with 18 bases sitting between them. Germline CDR1 MDHEN, CDR2 SYDVKM. This CDR3 comprises 14 residues.

The gene calls are TRBV6-4 and TRBJ1-1; D gene uncertain. The germline CDR1 and CDR2 sequences are MRHNA and SNTAGT. Trimming took 5 bases from V and 6 from J, leaving 7 bases between them. This CDR3 comprises 11 residues. The DNA of the CDR3 is TGTGCCAGCAGTTCTGGAGCTGAAGCTTTCTTT. Translated, it gives CASSSGAEAFF.

V usage is TRBV27 and J usage is TRBJ2-7; no definite D call. V was clipped by 3 bases and J by 5 bases, with 14 bases between them. Germline V gives CDR1 MNHEY, CDR2 SMNVEV (reference sequence). CDR3 length equals 14 residues. CDR3 in amino acids: CASSLGGPLHEQYF. The CDR3 DNA reads TGTGCCAGCAGTTTGGGCGGCCCTCTACACGAGCAGTACTTC.

J is TRBJ2-7 and V is TRBV28; 7 bases fit TRBD2. The junction had 6 bases not matched to a gene; V was cut back by 6 bases and J by 4 bases. Germline V lookup: CDR1 MDHEN, CDR2 SYDVKM. CDR3 length: 13 residues. This chain's CDR3 is CASSRSGWYEQYF. In DNA form, the CDR3 reads TGTGCCAGCAGCCGTAGCGGGTGGTACGAGCAGTACTTC.

The gene calls are TRBV15 and TRBJ2-5; the match to TRBD2 covers 8 bases. CDR3 length: 14 amino acids. The ends lost 5 bases at V and 4 bases at J; junction bases unmatched: 6. From germline, CDR1 is LNHNV and CDR2 YYDKDF (reference sequence). CDR3 DNA sequence: TGTGCCACCAGCGATACACTAGCGGTAGAGACCCAGTACTTC. Protein product: CATSDTLAVETQYF.

A word on this clone: Other DNA sequences in this specimen translate into the identical CDR3. This rearrangement joins TRBV27 to TRBJ2-2, with 7 nucleotides matching TRBD2. This CDR3 contains 15 residues. In germline, CDR1 is MNHEY, CDR2 SMNVEV (reference sequence). V shed 0 bases and J 4 bases; nucleotides not matched to a gene: 2. The CDR3 reads CASSLSPGGTGELFF. The CDR3 nucleotides are TGTGCCAGCAGTTTATCCCCGGGGGGCACCGGGGAGCTGTTTTTT.